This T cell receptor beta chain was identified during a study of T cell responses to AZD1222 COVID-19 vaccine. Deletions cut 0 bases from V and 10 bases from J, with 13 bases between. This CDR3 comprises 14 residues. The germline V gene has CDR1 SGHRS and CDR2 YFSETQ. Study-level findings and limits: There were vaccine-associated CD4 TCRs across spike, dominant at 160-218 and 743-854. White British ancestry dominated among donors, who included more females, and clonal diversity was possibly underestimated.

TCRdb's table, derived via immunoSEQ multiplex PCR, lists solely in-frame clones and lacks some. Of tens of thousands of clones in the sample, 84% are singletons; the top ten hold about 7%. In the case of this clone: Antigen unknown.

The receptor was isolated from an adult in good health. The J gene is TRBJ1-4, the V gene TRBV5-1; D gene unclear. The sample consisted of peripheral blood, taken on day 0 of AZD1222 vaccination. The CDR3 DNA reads TGCGCCAGCAGCTTGGCCGGAAATACGGTAAAACTGTTTTTT. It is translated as CASSLAGNTVKLFF.